This T cell receptor (beta chain) was identified during a study of type 1 regulatory T cells. Overall study: This in vitro CD4 product, T-allo10, is enriched for Tr1 cells and alloantigen-specific.

Germline loops: CDR1 MNHEY, CDR2 SVGEGT. CDR3 length: 16 residues. With V trimmed by 0 bases and J by 4 bases, 6 bases remained unmatched. TCRdb analysed the reads with MiXCR anew, one entry per CDR3 protein. The repertoire holds 75,000 to 100,000 distinct CDR3 sequences, with roughly a third as singletons. J is TRBJ2-7 and V is TRBV6-2 or TRBV6-3; the match to TRBD2 covers 10 bases. The sequenced material came from CD4+ T cells, either the whole sample or a sorted fraction (not recorded which). The clonotype originates from a human donor in good health. This CDR3 reads CASSYSTSGTTYEQYF. CDR3 nucleotides: TGTGCCAGCAGTTACTCTACTAGCGGGACTACTTACGAGCAGTACTTC.